The 2 T cell receptor beta chains listed next were all sequenced from one sample in a study of blood T cell repertoires in COVID-19. Clones were read by immunoSEQ multiplex PCR, and TCRdb kept only the in-frame ones, dropping some. The table records over 200,000 clones, 70% to 90% of them present only once. The sequencing input was peripheral blood. Receptors originate from a young man who had recovered from COVID-19.

The rearrangement uses TRBV3-1 (or the pseudogene TRBV3-2) and TRBJ1-1; D uncertain. Per germline, CDR1 LGHDT and CDR2 YNNKEL (reference sequence). This CDR3 is 17 amino acids long. Trimming cost V 4 bases and J 5 bases, with 23 bases left between them. CDR3 nucleotides: TGTGCCAGCAGCCTCCGAAAGGCAGGAAAATGGAGGACTGAAGCTTTCTTT. This translates into CASSLRKAGKWRTEAFF.

This chain links TRBV27 with TRBJ2-1; 8 bases map to TRBD2. The CDR3 length is 16 residues. The junction had 8 bases not matched to a gene; V was cut back by 4 bases and J by 3 bases. Germline CDR1 MNHEY, CDR2 SMNVEV (reference sequence). The CDR3 nucleotides are TGTGCCAGCAGTTCCGCCTTGGCGGGGGGCTACAATGAGCAGTTCTTC. Translated, it gives CASSSALAGGYNEQFF.